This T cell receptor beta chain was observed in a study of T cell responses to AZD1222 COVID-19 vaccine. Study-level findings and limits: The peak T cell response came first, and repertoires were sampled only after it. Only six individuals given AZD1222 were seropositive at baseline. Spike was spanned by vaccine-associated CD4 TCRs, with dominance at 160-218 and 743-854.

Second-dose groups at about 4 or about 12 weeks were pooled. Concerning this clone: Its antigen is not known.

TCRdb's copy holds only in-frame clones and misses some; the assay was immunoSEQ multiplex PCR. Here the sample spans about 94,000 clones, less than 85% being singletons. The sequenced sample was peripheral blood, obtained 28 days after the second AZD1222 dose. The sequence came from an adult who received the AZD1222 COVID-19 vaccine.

CDR3 bases: TGTGCCAGCAGTTCGACAGGTGGCACCTATAATTCACCCCTCCACTTT. This gives the protein CASSSTGGTYNSPLHF. This rearrangement joins TRBV5-5 to TRBJ1-6; maybe TRBD1 (6 bases). The ends were cut back, 5 bases at V and 2 bases at J, with 14 bases in the middle. This CDR3 comprises 16 residues. Germline V lookup: CDR1 SGHKS, CDR2 YYEKEE (reference sequence). Together with reference TRBV5-5 and TRBJ1-6, the CDR3 gives the full variable domain: DAGVTQSPTHLIKTRGQQVTLRCSPISGHKSVSWYQQVLGQGPQFIFQYYEKEERGRGNFPDRFSARQFPNYSSELNVNALLLGDSALYLCASSSTGGTYNSPLHFGNGTRLTVT.